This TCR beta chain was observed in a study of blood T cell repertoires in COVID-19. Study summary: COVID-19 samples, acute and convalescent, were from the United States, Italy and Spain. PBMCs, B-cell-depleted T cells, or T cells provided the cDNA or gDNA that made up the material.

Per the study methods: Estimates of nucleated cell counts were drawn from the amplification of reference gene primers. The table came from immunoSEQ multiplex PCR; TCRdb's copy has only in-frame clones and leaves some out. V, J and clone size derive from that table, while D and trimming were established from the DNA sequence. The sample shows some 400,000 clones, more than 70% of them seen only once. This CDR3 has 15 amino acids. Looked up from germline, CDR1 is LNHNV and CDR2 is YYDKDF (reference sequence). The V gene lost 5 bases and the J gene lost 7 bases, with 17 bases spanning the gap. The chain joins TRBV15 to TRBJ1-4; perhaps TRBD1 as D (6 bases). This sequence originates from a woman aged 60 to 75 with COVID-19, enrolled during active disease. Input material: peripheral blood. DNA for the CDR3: TGTGCCACCAGCTTCCAAGGTAGAGGGGGTGAAAAACTGTTTTTT. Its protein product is CATSFQGRGGEKLFF.